These 10 T cell receptor beta chains were sequenced from one sample in a study of T-cell reconstitution after alpha-beta-depleted transplantation in children. TCRbeta library construction was performed incorporating unique molecular identifiers. In TCRdb, the PCR reads were re-called with MiXCR into one record per CDR3 protein. The sample shows 450,000 to 600,000 distinct CDR3 sequences, around 19% of them seen only once. The sequences come from PBMCs from the stem cell graft donor, collected from the stem cell graft. The receptors shown here come from a human donor who donated a stem cell graft to a child with acute lymphoblastic leukemia.

This clonotype was counted between two and nine times. The chain couples TRBV7-9 to TRBJ1-2; D is unclear. This CDR3 spans 13 amino acids. Trimming stripped 3 bases from V and 4 bases from J, with 9 bases between. The germline V gene has CDR1 SEHNR and CDR2 FQNEAQ (reference sequence). The CDR3 is CASSFEEIYGYTF. In nucleotides, the CDR3 is TGTGCCAGCAGCTTTGAGGAGATCTATGGCTACACCTTC.

V is TRBV9 and J is TRBJ1-2; TRBD1 matches 11 bases. Germline V lookup: CDR1 SGDLS, CDR2 YYNGEE. The CDR3 is made up of 15 amino acids. V dropped 4 bases and J dropped 2; count of bases not matched to a gene: 4. The CDR3 DNA is TGTGCCAGCAGCATCGGGACAGGGGGGAACTATGGCTACACCTTC. This gives the protein CASSIGTGGNYGYTF.

This clonotype appeared a few times. The V call is TRBV7-9, the J call TRBJ1-1; TRBD1 is a possible D gene (5 bases). Germline V CDR1 and CDR2: SEHNR, FQNEAQ (reference sequence). The CDR3 loop spans 16 amino acids. V was cut by 11 bases and J by 0 bases, with 22 bases left in between. CDR3 amino acids: CASRGGGLTLNTEAFF. The CDR3 nucleotides read TGTGCCTCCCGCGGGGGGGGTTTAACTCTGAACACTGAAGCTTTCTTT.

The V gene is TRBV20-1, the J gene TRBJ1-2; TRBD1 matches 7 bases. V lost 5 bases, J lost 0 bases, and 6 bases stayed unmatched. Germline CDR1 reads DFQATT; CDR2 reads SNEGSKA (reference sequence). The CDR3 covers 14 residues. The CDR3 nucleotides are TGCAGTGCTTCTACAGGGGTCCCTAACTATGGCTACACCTTC. Its translation is CSASTGVPNYGYTF.

The rearrangement links TRBV7-9 to TRBJ1-2, with D maybe TRBD1 (5 bases). Trimming removed 2 bases from V and 1 base from J, with 11 bases in between. CDR1 and CDR2 (germline): SEHNR, FQNEAQ (reference sequence). The CDR3 is 15 amino acids. CDR3 loop: CASSLPGTVNYGYTF. The CDR3 nucleotides are TGTGCCAGCAGCTTACCTGGGACGGTTAACTATGGCTACACCTTC.

The rearrangement links TRBV11-2 to TRBJ1-2; 7 nucleotides match TRBD1. The germline CDR1 and CDR2 sequences are SGHAT and FQNNGV. The CDR3 totals 14 residues. V gave up 2 bases and J gave up 6 bases; unmatched junction bases: 6. CDR3 DNA: TGTGCCAGCAGCTTACGTAGGGGGCAGGATGGCTACACCTTC. Its translation is CASSLRRGQDGYTF.

The V and J genes are TRBV19 and TRBJ2-1; D not resolved. Germline CDR1 is LNHDA and CDR2 is SQIVND (reference sequence). This CDR3 comprises 13 residues. Trimming shortened V by 5 bases and J by 7 bases, and 12 bases separated the two germline ends. The DNA for the CDR3 is TGTGCCAGTAGTGTCGCCCGGGCGAATGAGCAGTTCTTC. It yields the protein CASSVARANEQFF.

This clonotype appeared many times. The chain recombines TRBV7-3 with TRBJ2-7; tentatively, D is TRBD1 or TRBD2 (5 bases each). Germline CDR1 is SGHTA and CDR2 is FQGTGA. The CDR3 has 15 residues. Trimming shortened V by 5 bases and J by 3 bases, and 17 bases separated the two germline ends. The CDR3 sequence is CASSLLGRTDYEQYF. The CDR3 DNA reads as TGTGCCAGCAGCCTCCTGGGGCGGACTGACTACGAGCAGTACTTC.

This clonotype occurred a few times. The chain is built from TRBV12-3 or TRBV12-4 and TRBJ2-3; D is perhaps TRBD2 (6 bases). V lost 3 bases and J lost 6, with 13 bases in between. The CDR3 runs 14 residues. CDR3 DNA: TGTGCCAGCAGTTTTCGGGGGATGGAGGATACGCAGTATTTT. Its protein product is CASSFRGMEDTQYF.

This clonotype was detected many times. As DNA, the CDR3 is TGTGCCATCTTGACTACAGGGGACCAGCCCCAGCATTTT. Translated, it gives CAILTTGDQPQHF. The chain employs TRBV12-3 or TRBV12-4 and TRBJ1-5; 7 nucleotides match TRBD1. The ends lost 10 bases at V and 7 bases at J; junction bases unmatched: 10. This CDR3 is built from 13 residues.